This T cell receptor beta chain comes out of a study of shared clonotypes between healthy human individuals (dated by TCRdb to 2019 to 2021). With respect to the entire study: The cohort comprised two women and a few men aged 18 to 49 years. Between about 0.85 and 10 billion PBMCs per donor were obtained by leukapheresis. To estimate repertoire size and how much clonotype sharing occurs between individuals, the study deeply sequenced the blood TCR repertoires of roughly 5 healthy adults. For each donor, three plates each were used for CD4 naive and CD4 memory, two plates were used for CD8 naive, and one plate was used for CD8 memory. To increase sequencing depth and limit assay-specific biases, TCR repertoire library preparation and sequencing were carried out by different laboratories using diverse techniques. Results the study describes overall, beyond this receptor: About 5% of naive CD4, 3.5% of naive CD8, 2.3% of memory CD4, and approximately 0.4% of memory CD8 clonotypes were shared across four donors. Estimated clonotype richness was generally larger for naive than for memory subsets. Sampling was limited to blood, and TCR repertoires in tissue likely differ from TCR repertoires in blood. Even with the large sequencing depth, rarefaction of the sorted-subset datasets indicated that sequencing was incomplete. Higher generation probabilities were observed for clonotypes shared by all four sorted-subset donors than for non-shared clonotypes. The genetic and exposure-history diversity represented was limited by the small number of donors. Pairwise subsampling indicated that sequencing depth was expected to affect the degree of clonotype sharing among donors.

Healthy HIV-negative adults with no recently reported acute infections or vaccinations were included as donors. Only Caucasian adults living in Nashville, Tennessee, USA were represented among the donors. Magnetic negative selection was used to enrich CD4+ T cells, after which naive cells were positively selected on CD45RA and the negative fraction became the memory subset. Blood was collected by leukapheresis, and PBMCs were isolated by Ficoll-Histopaque density gradient centrifugation and then cryopreserved in liquid nitrogen vapor phase. Purity and quantity of every magnetically sorted T cell population were checked by analytical flow cytometry. Genomic DNA was isolated from every sorted fraction and measured by UV absorbance on a Nanodrop 2000c. Turning to this clone: Its antigen remains unidentified. Base qualities are not at hand, and no much larger clone is one base apart. Additional DNA sequences in this sample encode the identical CDR3.

The CDR3 contains 16 residues, cysteine and phenylalanine counted. The CDR3 DNA has 48 bases and is translated from base 1. The V end loses 0 bases and the J end loses 0 bases, and a stretch of 10 bases separates them. The germline V gene supplies CDR1 SGDLS and CDR2 YYNGEE. Using the deep immunoSEQ assay, TCR CDR3 regions were amplified from genomic DNA by multiplex PCR. Extracted genomic DNA from each cell subset was spread evenly across all wells of several immunoSEQ 96-well plates, with each plate serving as a replicate. For sorted subsets, approximately 210 ng of genomic DNA, equivalent to roughly 30,000 T cell genomes, went into each replicate PCR. Purified libraries were quantified with a Qubit 3.0 fluorometer, sized on a Bioanalyzer 2100, and re-quantified with the KAPA Library Quantification kit. Every immunoSEQ 96-well plate was sequenced on a dedicated single-read 150-cycle Illumina NextSeq 550 flow cell. On the study's bioinformatics: Because the immunoSEQ output held only junctional sequences and lacked quality scores, the filtering could not match the filtering applied to full-length reads. Sequences were annotated with PyIR, a Python wrapper for IgBLAST v1.9, and V/J genes and CDR3 were assigned using IMGT germline references. Any read was removed if the V/J assignment was weak (E-value above 1e-6), the CDR3 was missing, or the read contained stop codons, out-of-frame junctions, or ambiguous translated residues. V3J clonotypes were defined by identical inferred V gene, J gene, and CDR3 amino acid sequence. Percentage overlap between repertoires was calculated by dividing the number of shared unique clonotypes by the size of the smaller repertoire. Three approaches were used to assess repertoire richness: RTK rarefaction, the Chao1 estimator, and Recon v2.1 estimates of unobserved clonotypes. Generation probabilities were computed with OLGA for all TCRbeta clonotypes obtained by the gDNA method from a handful of donors. In TCRdb, the immuneACCESS table is reduced to in-frame sequences with V and J assigned. These tables do not hold every clone; where another copy was compared, an unresolved V gene accounts for under half, and the others remain unexplained. V, J and clone size are those of that table, while D and trimming were read from the DNA. The sample data list roughly 2.5 million clones, and around 90% of these were observed just once. The top ten constitute over 0.12% of the sample.

Material: naive CD4+ T cells sorted from blood. The cell subset or site label for this specimen denotes: CD45RA+ positively selected. The chain employs TRBV9 and TRBJ2-1, with TRBD2 tentatively as D gene (6 bases match). The receptor was isolated from a man between 18 and 29 years old in good health. The CDR3 in this case is CASSVEGRGSYNEQFF. The sequenced DNA: TGTGCCAGCAGCGTAGAGGGGCGGGGCTCCTACAATGAGCAGTTCTTC.